This T cell receptor beta chain was retrieved from a study of CD8 T cells in ankylosing spondylitis. Study results and caveats: Reportedly, matched ankylosing spondylitis synovial fluid was significantly enriched for disease-linked clones. Clones linked to disease, bearing a CD8+ phenotype, were relatively rare in peripheral blood. Reactive arthritis synovial fluid and blood were previously reported to contain some motif variants. Typical of ankylosing spondylitis blood, it appeared, was a TCR beta motif of eight highly homologous variants.

This clonotype was picked up a small number of times. The target antigen is unknown. Preparation of TCR beta libraries was done by quantitative 5'-RACE with molecular barcodes. TCRdb re-called the 5' RACE reads through MiXCR, storing one row per CDR3 protein. The sample includes 670,000 or so distinct CDR3 sequences, around 19% of them seen just once. The germline CDR1 and CDR2 sequences are MGHRA and YSYEKL. The CDR3 has 17 amino acids. Trimming took 4 bases from V and 1 from J; bases not matched to a gene: 11. The sequenced sample was blood, either unsorted or a sorted T cell fraction (not recorded which). The clonotype was recovered from a male donor with ankylosing spondylitis. The chain has TRBV4-1 and TRBJ1-1; 8 positions match TRBD1. The CDR3 nucleotides are TGCGCCAGCAGCCGACCAGACAGGGGAGGCCCGAACACTGAAGCTTTCTTT. Translated: CASSRPDRGGPNTEAFF.